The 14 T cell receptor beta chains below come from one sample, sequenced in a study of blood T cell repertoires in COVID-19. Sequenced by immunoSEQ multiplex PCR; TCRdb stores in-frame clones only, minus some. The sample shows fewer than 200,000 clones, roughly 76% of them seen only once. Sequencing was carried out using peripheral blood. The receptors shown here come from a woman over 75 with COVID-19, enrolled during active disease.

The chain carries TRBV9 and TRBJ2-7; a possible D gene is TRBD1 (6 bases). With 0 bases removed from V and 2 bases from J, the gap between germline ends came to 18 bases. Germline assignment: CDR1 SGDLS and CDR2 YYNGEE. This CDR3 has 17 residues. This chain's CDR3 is CASSVEGGRDTPYEQYF. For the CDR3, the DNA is TGTGCCAGCAGCGTAGAAGGGGGACGGGACACCCCCTACGAGCAGTACTTC.

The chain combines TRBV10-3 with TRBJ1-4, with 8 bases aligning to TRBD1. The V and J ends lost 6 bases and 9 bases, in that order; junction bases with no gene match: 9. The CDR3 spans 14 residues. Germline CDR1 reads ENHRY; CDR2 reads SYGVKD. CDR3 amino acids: CAISGQGPGQKLFF. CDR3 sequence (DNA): TGTGCCATCAGCGGACAGGGTCCCGGACAAAAACTGTTTTTT.

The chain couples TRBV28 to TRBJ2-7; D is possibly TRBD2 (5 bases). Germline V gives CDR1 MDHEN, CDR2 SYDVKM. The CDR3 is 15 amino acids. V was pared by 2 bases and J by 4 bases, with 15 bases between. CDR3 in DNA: TGTGCCAGCAGTTTACTGGGCCCCACGGGGTACGAGCAGTACTTC. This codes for CASSLLGPTGYEQYF.

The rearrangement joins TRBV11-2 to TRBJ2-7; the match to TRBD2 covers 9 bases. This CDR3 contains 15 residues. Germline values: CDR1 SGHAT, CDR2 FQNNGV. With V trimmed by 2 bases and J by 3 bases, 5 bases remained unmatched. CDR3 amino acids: CASSLYGGGGYEQYF. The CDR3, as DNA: TGTGCCAGCAGCTTATACGGCGGGGGGGGCTACGAGCAGTACTTC.

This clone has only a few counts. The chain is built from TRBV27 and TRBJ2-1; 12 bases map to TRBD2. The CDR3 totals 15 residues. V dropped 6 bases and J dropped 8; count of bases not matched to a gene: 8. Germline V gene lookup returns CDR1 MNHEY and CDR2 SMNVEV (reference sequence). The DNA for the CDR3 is TGTGCCAGCAGGTTTAGACTAGCGGGAGTCGATGAGCAGTTCTTC. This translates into CASRFRLAGVDEQFF.

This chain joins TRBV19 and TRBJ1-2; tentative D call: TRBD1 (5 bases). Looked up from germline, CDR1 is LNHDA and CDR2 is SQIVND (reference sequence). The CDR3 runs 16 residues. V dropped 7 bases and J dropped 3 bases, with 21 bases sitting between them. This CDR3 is CASTPGPTGGYYGYTF. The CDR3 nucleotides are TGTGCCAGTACCCCGGGCCCCACAGGAGGGTACTATGGCTACACCTTC.

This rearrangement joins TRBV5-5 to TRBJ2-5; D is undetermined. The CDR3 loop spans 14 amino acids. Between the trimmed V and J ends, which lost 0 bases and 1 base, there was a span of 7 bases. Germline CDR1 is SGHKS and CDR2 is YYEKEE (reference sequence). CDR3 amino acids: CASSLGHPQETQYF. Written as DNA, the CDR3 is TGTGCCAGCAGCTTGGGACACCCCCAAGAGACCCAGTACTTC.

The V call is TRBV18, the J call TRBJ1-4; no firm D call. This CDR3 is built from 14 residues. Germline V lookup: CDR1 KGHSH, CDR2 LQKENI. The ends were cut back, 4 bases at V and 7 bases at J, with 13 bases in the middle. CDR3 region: CASSRADSPEKLFF. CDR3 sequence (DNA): TGTGCCAGCTCACGTGCGGACTCCCCTGAAAAACTGTTTTTT.

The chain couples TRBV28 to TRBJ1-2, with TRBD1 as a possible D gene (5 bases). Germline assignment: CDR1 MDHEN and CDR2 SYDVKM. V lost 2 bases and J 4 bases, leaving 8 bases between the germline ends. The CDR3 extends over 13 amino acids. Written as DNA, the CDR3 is TGTGCCAGCAGTTTACGGCAGGGCTATGGCTACACCTTC. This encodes CASSLRQGYGYTF.

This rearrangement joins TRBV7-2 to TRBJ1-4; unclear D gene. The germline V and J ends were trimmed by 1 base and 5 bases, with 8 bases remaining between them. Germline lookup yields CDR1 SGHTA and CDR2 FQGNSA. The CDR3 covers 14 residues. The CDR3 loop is CASSLGSSNEKLFF. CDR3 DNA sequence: TGTGCCAGCAGCTTAGGGAGTTCCAATGAAAAACTGTTTTTT.

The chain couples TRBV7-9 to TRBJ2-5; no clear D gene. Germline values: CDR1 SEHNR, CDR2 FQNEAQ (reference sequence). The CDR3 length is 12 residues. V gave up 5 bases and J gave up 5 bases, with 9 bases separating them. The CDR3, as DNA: TGTGCCAGCAGCGCCGTTCGGGAGACCCAGTACTTC. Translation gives CASSAVRETQYF. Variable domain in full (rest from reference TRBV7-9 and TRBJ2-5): DTGVSQNPRHKITKRGQNVTFRCDPISEHNRLYWYRQTLGQGPEFLTYFQNEAQLEKSRLLSDRFSAERPKGSFSTLEIQRTEQGDSAMYLCASSAVRETQYFGPGTRLLVL.

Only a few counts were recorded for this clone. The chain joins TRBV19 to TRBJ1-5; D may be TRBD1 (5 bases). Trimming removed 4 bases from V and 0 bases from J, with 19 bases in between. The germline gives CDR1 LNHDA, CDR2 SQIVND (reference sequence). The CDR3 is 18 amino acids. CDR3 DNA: TGTGCCAGTAGTACAGAATACGGGGGGTATCTTAGCAATCAGCCCCAGCATTTT. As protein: CASSTEYGGYLSNQPQHF.

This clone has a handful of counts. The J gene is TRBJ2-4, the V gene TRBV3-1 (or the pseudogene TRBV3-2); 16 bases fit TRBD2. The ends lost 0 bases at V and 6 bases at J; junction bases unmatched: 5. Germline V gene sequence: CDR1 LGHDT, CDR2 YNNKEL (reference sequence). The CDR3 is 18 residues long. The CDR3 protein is CASSQEGTSGREGNIQYF. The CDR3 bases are TGTGCCAGCAGCCAAGAAGGGACTAGCGGGAGGGAGGGAAACATTCAGTACTTC.

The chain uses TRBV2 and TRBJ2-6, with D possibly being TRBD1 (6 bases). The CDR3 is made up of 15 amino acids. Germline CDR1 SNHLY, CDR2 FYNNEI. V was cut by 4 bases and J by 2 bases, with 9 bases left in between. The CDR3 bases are TGTGCCAGCAGTGGGGGGCTCCCTGGGGCCAACGTCCTGACTTTC. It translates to CASSGGLPGANVLTF. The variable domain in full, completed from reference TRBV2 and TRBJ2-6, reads EPEVTQTPSHQVTQMGQEVILRCVPISNHLYFYWYRQILGQKVEFLVSFYNNEISEKSEIFDDQFSVERPDGSNFTLKIRSTKLEDSAMYFCASSGGLPGANVLTFGAGSRLTVL.